These 20 T cell receptor beta chains were sequenced from one sample in a study of T cell responses to AZD1222 COVID-19 vaccine. This table comes from immunoSEQ multiplex PCR, and its TCRdb copy is limited to in-frame clones, with some not included. The sample has over 120,000 clones, about 90% seen once; the top ten hold roughly 3.5%. Sequencing was performed on peripheral blood, taken 28 days after the second AZD1222 dose. The receptors were sampled from an adult who received the AZD1222 COVID-19 vaccine.

This clone has only one observation. This sequence joins TRBV18 and TRBJ1-1, with D maybe TRBD1 (6 bases). The CDR3 is made up of 15 amino acids. Trimming took off 3 bases at V and 1 base at J, with 12 bases between the two ends. From germline, CDR1 is KGHSH and CDR2 LQKENI. CDR3 residues: CASSPGHRTNTEAFF. For the CDR3, the DNA is TGTGCCAGCTCACCGGGACACCGAACGAACACTGAAGCTTTCTTT.

The chain employs TRBV5-8 and TRBJ2-2, with unresolved D. Between the trimmed V and J ends, which lost 1 base and 1 base, there was a span of 8 bases. Germline assignment: CDR1 SGHTS and CDR2 YDEGEE. There are 15 residues in the CDR3. CDR3 DNA sequence: TGTGCCAGCAGCTTGACTGGCCTGAACACCGGGGAGCTGTTTTTT. Protein sequence: CASSLTGLNTGELFF.

This rearrangement joins TRBV10-1 to TRBJ1-1; D call uncertain. CDR3 length: 13 amino acids. The V end lost 5 bases, the J end lost 0 bases, and 7 bases lay between the germline ends. Germline V gene data show CDR1 as WNHNN and CDR2 as SYGVQD (reference sequence). This CDR3 is CASSQQLNTEAFF. The CDR3 DNA follows: TGCGCCAGCAGTCAACAACTGAACACTGAAGCTTTCTTT.

The rearrangement links TRBV28 to TRBJ2-5; D is undetermined. This CDR3 is built from 13 residues. Trimming stripped 3 bases from V and 2 bases from J, with 7 bases between. Germline-derived CDR1 and CDR2 are MDHEN and SYDVKM. For the CDR3, the DNA is TGTGCCAGCAGTTTGGGCCTTCAAGAGACCCAGTACTTC. Translation: CASSLGLQETQYF.

The DNA for the CDR3 is TGTGCCACCAGCAGAGATCCCACTAGCGTACAAGAGACCCAGTACTTC. Translating it yields CATSRDPTSVQETQYF. This rearrangement joins TRBV15 to TRBJ2-5; 7 positions match TRBD2. Germline assignment: CDR1 LNHNV and CDR2 YYDKDF (reference sequence). CDR3 length: 16 amino acids. V dropped 0 bases and J dropped 2; count of bases not matched to a gene: 6.

This rearrangement joins TRBV24-1 to TRBJ2-7; D gene unclear. The CDR3 sequence is 13 residues long. CDR1 and CDR2 from the germline V gene are KGHDR and SFDVKD. Between the trimmed V and J ends, which lost 5 bases and 6 bases, there was a span of 13 bases. The CDR3 nucleotides are TGTGCCACCAGTGTTAATTCCTGGAGCGAGCAGTACTTC. Translating it yields CATSVNSWSEQYF.

This rearrangement joins TRBV5-1 to TRBJ1-4, with a possible D match to TRBD1 (5 bases). Per germline, CDR1 SGHRS and CDR2 YFSETQ. The CDR3 totals 15 residues. V was trimmed by 3 bases and J by 3 bases, leaving 12 bases between them. The DNA of the CDR3 is TGCGCCAGCAGCTCCCGGGGCGAATCTAATGAAAAACTGTTTTTT. It is translated as CASSSRGESNEKLFF.

The chain couples TRBV24-1 to TRBJ2-1; the match to TRBD1 covers 12 bases. The J segment lost 8 bases and the V segment lost 4 bases, leaving 8 bases of the junction unmatched. The CDR3 sequence is 16 residues long. In germline, CDR1 is KGHDR, CDR2 SFDVKD. CDR3 residues: CATSDRRDRGLDEQFF. The DNA for the CDR3 is TGTGCCACCAGTGACCGGAGGGACAGGGGGCTGGATGAGCAGTTCTTC.

J is TRBJ2-1 and V is TRBV5-1; 8 nucleotides line up with TRBD1. CDR3 length: 15 residues. After removal of 4 bases from V and 15 bases from J, the junction contained 18 bases not matched to a gene. Germline V gives CDR1 SGHRS, CDR2 YFSETQ. CDR3 amino acids: CASSIPGQAKVLRFF. For the CDR3, the DNA is TGCGCCAGCAGCATCCCGGGACAGGCCAAAGTTCTCCGGTTCTTC.

V and J are TRBV19 and TRBJ2-5, with TRBD1 as a possible D gene (6 bases). Germline V gives CDR1 LNHDA, CDR2 SQIVND (reference sequence). The V end was cut by 6 bases, the J end by 4 bases, with 12 bases between. CDR3 length: 13 residues. For the CDR3, the DNA is TGTGCCAGTAGCCCCCAGGGGAGAGAGACCCAGTACTTC. Protein product: CASSPQGRETQYF.

This chain connects TRBV6-5 to TRBJ2-1; the match to TRBD2 covers 7 bases. Germline CDR1 is MNHEY and CDR2 is SVGAGI. The V and J ends lost 2 bases and 7 bases, in that order; junction bases with no gene match: 2. CDR3 size: 13 residues. CDR3 coding DNA: TGTGCCAGCAGTTACGCGGGAGAAAATGAGCAGTTCTTC. Protein: CASSYAGENEQFF.

V is TRBV28 and J is TRBJ2-1; possible D gene TRBD2, 6 bases. This CDR3 is 14 amino acids long. Looked up from germline, CDR1 is MDHEN and CDR2 is SYDVKM. Trimming took 3 bases from V and 5 from J, leaving 11 bases between them. CDR3 nucleotides: TGTGCCAGCAGTTTTGCGGGAAAAGACAATGAGCAGTTCTTC. It codes for CASSFAGKDNEQFF.

This clone was observed a handful of times. The chain uses TRBV4-2 and TRBJ1-2, with a weak D call TRBD1 (5 bases). V lost 0 bases, J lost 0 bases, and 14 bases lay in between. CDR1 and CDR2 (germline): LGHNA, YNFKEQ. This CDR3 comprises 17 residues. The CDR3 nucleotides read TGTGCCAGCAGCCAAGATGGAAGAACAGGAGCTAACTATGGCTACACCTTC. It codes for CASSQDGRTGANYGYTF.

The rearrangement joins TRBV6-5 to TRBJ2-3, with TRBD2 identical over 7 bases. V gave up 6 bases and J gave up 9 bases; unmatched junction bases: 12. CDR1 MNHEY and CDR2 SVGAGI come from the germline V gene. The CDR3 contains 14 residues. The CDR3 is CASRRLAARGTQYF. The CDR3 DNA reads TGTGCCAGCAGAAGACTAGCCGCCCGGGGGACGCAGTATTTT.

The CDR3 here is CASSTGGRGNQPQHF. The DNA for the CDR3 is TGTGCCAGTAGTACAGGGGGCAGGGGCAATCAGCCCCAGCATTTT. The chain has TRBV19 and TRBJ1-5; 8 positions match TRBD1. V lost 4 bases, J lost 2 bases, and 4 bases stayed unmatched. Germline V gene sequence: CDR1 LNHDA, CDR2 SQIVND (reference sequence). The CDR3 extends over 15 amino acids. Variable domain in full (rest from reference TRBV19 and TRBJ1-5): DGGITQSPKYLFRKEGQNVTLSCEQNLNHDAMYWYRQDPGQGLRLIYYSQIVNDFQKGDIAEGYSVSREKKESFPLTVTSAQKNPTAFYLCASSTGGRGNQPQHFGDGTRLSIL.

V usage is TRBV12-3 or TRBV12-4 and J usage is TRBJ1-4; D unresolved. Trimming took 6 bases from V and 5 from J, leaving 7 bases between them. This CDR3 comprises 12 residues. In DNA form, the CDR3 reads TGTGCCAGCAGAGCTCAAAATGAAAAACTGTTTTTT. Protein product: CASRAQNEKLFF.

The V call is TRBV5-1, the J call TRBJ1-4; no clear D gene. Per germline, CDR1 SGHRS and CDR2 YFSETQ. The V end was cut by 3 bases, the J end by 0 bases, with 12 bases between. This CDR3 has 16 amino acids. The CDR3 reads CASSWRGQATNEKLFF. DNA of the CDR3: TGCGCCAGCAGCTGGAGAGGGCAGGCAACTAATGAAAAACTGTTTTTT.

The chain is built from TRBV4-3 and TRBJ1-2; 7 bases map to TRBD1. The CDR3 is 15 amino acids. Germline CDR1 LGHNA, CDR2 YSLEER. J lost 4 bases, V lost 1 base, and 6 bases had no gene match. In DNA form, the CDR3 reads TGCGCCAGCAGCCAAGGGAAGGGGGCGGGCTATGGCTACACCTTC. Protein sequence: CASSQGKGAGYGYTF.

The V gene is TRBV29-1, the J gene TRBJ1-2, with no clear D. Germline values: CDR1 SQVTM, CDR2 ANQGSEA. The V gene lost 4 bases and the J gene lost 3 bases, with 6 bases spanning the gap. This CDR3 has 11 amino acids. The CDR3 protein is CSVAGDYGYTF. The CDR3 bases are TGCAGCGTTGCAGGTGACTATGGCTACACCTTC.

This clone has only a few counts. The chain uses TRBV12-3 or TRBV12-4 and TRBJ1-2; tentatively, D is TRBD1 (6 bases). Trimming removed 6 bases from V and 5 bases from J, with 13 bases in between. The CDR3 extends over 13 amino acids. The CDR3 coding sequence is TGTGCCAGCAGCCCAAGACAGGCTTATGGCTACACCTTC. As protein: CASSPRQAYGYTF.